This passage covers 8 T cell receptor beta chains from one sample sequenced in a study of cytomegalovirus exposure and HLA in healthy donors. Assay used: immunoSEQ multiplex PCR; TCRdb lists only in-frame clones, some missing. The data show about 40,000 clones, 93% seen once. The sample comprised PBMCs. The receptors were gathered from a woman between 18 and 29 years old in good health and CMV-seronegative.

The rearrangement uses TRBV10-3 and TRBJ2-3; D remains ambiguous. Germline V gives CDR1 ENHRY, CDR2 SYGVKD. Trimming stripped 3 bases from V and 0 bases from J, with 7 bases between. The CDR3 loop spans 14 amino acids. Here the CDR3 DNA reads TGTGCCATCAGTGACCCTGTCAGCACAGATACGCAGTATTTT. This encodes CAISDPVSTDTQYF.

This chain joins TRBV6-1 and TRBJ1-2; TRBD1 might be the D (5 bases). The germline V gene encodes CDR1 MNHNS and CDR2 SASEGT. V was clipped by 6 bases and J by 5 bases, with 10 bases between them. This CDR3 has 12 amino acids. The DNA for the CDR3 is TGTGCCAGCAGCTACGGGGGATATGGCTACACCTTC. Translated, it gives CASSYGGYGYTF.

Concerning this clone itself: The junction departs from the called germline gene at one end, perhaps through a read error. The V gene is TRBV27, the J gene TRBJ2-2; D possibly corresponds to TRBD2 (5 bases). CDR3 size: 13 residues. The germline V gene has CDR1 MNHEY and CDR2 SMNVEV (reference sequence). CDR3 coding DNA: TGTGCCAGCAGTTTAGTGGACCCCGGGGAGCCGTTTTTT. This translates into CASSLVDPGEPFF.

V gene TRBV5-1 combines with J gene TRBJ2-3; 9 bases match TRBD2. V trimming: 6 bases; J trimming: 6 bases; junction bases outside the gene matches: 8. The CDR3 is made up of 14 amino acids. CDR1 is SGHRS and CDR2 is YFSETQ in the germline V gene. This CDR3 is CASTLSGSGDTQYF. The DNA for the CDR3 is TGCGCCAGCACCCTTAGCGGGAGTGGGGATACGCAGTATTTT.

This chain joins TRBV29-1 and TRBJ1-1; TRBD1 matches 9 bases. The CDR3 has 12 amino acids. Unmatched junction bases numbered 1, after V lost 5 bases and J lost 3 bases. Germline CDR1 SQVTM, CDR2 ANQGSEA. The CDR3 loop reads CSVWDRDTEAFF. CDR3 sequence (DNA): TGCAGCGTTTGGGACAGGGACACTGAAGCTTTCTTT.

This rearrangement joins TRBV19 to TRBJ2-7; 14 bases fit TRBD2. CDR3 length equals 18 residues. Trimming removed 4 bases from V and 1 base from J; junction bases left unmatched: 9. Germline assignment: CDR1 LNHDA and CDR2 SQIVND (reference sequence). The CDR3 nucleotides read TGTGCCAGTAGTACCGGACCTTGGACTAGCGGGAGGTCCTACGAGCAGTACTTC. Its protein is CASSTGPWTSGRSYEQYF.

Here the CDR3 DNA reads TGTGCCAGCAGCTACTATAAGGAACCCAATCCGGGCGAGCAGTACTTC. This gives the protein CASSYYKEPNPGEQYF. The chain combines TRBV28 with TRBJ2-7; no clear D. V shed 6 bases and J shed 6 bases, with 24 bases lying between them. From germline, CDR1 is MDHEN and CDR2 SYDVKM. There are 16 residues in the CDR3.

This chain joins TRBV6-1 and TRBJ1-5; D is unresolved. Germline CDR1 is MNHNS and CDR2 is SASEGT. This CDR3 is 13 amino acids long. The V end lost 6 bases, the J end lost 3 bases, and 9 bases lay between the germline ends. The CDR3 sequence is CASRRENNQPQHF. The CDR3 DNA reads TGTGCCAGCAGGAGGGAAAACAATCAGCCCCAGCATTTT.